This TCR beta chain was captured in a study of blood T cell repertoires in COVID-19. Study information: There were acute and convalescent COVID-19 samples, and they came from the United States, Italy and Spain. The cDNA or gDNA used as material had been derived from T cells, B-cell-depleted T cells, or PBMCs.

Recruitment covered about two dozen US areas and drew participants whose ages spanned roughly 18 to 100 years. Cohorts were assigned according to the clinical history that participants reported. V dropped 8 bases and J dropped 8; count of bases not matched to a gene: 4. The CDR3 loop spans 13 amino acids. Germline CDR1 reads LNHDA; CDR2 reads SQIVND (reference sequence). Method: immunoSEQ multiplex PCR; TCRdb's copy keeps in-frame clones and lacks some. The table lists some 180,000 clones, more than 80% of them singletons, with 6.2% in the top ten. The chain carries TRBV19 and TRBJ1-6; 9 bases match TRBD1. The sequencing input was PBMCs or T cells enriched from blood (not recorded which). The sequence came from a middle-aged man who had recovered from COVID-19. The CDR3 reads CASSDRGDSPLHF. Written as DNA, the CDR3 is TGTGCCAGTTCGGACAGGGGAGATTCACCCCTCCACTTT.